This T cell receptor beta chain was sequenced for a study of cytomegalovirus exposure and HLA in healthy donors. The primer mix had 60 Vbeta and 13 Jbeta primers. Using immunoSEQ multiplex PCR, the repertoire was profiled, and TCRdb retains in-frame clones only, with some absent. The sample lists around 170,000 clones; approximately 80% were seen once. Concerning this clone: The antigen is not known.

Trimming cost V 0 bases and J 4 bases, with 12 bases left between them. Germline values: CDR1 SGHTA, CDR2 FQGNSA. This CDR3 region has 15 residues. General study findings and limits: Researchers counted 164 TCR beta chains as cytomegalovirus-associated.

The V gene is TRBV7-2, the J gene TRBJ1-2; D may be TRBD1 (6 bases). Sample: PBMCs. The sequence derives from a girl aged 5-17 years in good health and CMV-seropositive. The chain's CDR3 is CASSLADQGTYGYTF. The CDR3 nucleotides read TGTGCCAGCAGCTTAGCGGACCAGGGGACCTATGGCTACACCTTC.